These 23 T cell receptor beta chains originate from one sample sequenced in a study of T cell responses to AZD1222 COVID-19 vaccine. Sequenced by immunoSEQ multiplex PCR; TCRdb stores in-frame clones only, minus some. The sample lists fewer than 110,000 clones; about 85% were seen once. The input for sequencing was peripheral blood, taken 28 days after the second AZD1222 dose. These receptors all come from an adult who received the AZD1222 COVID-19 vaccine.

The rearrangement uses TRBV24-1 and TRBJ1-1, with D tentatively TRBD1 (5 bases). In germline, CDR1 is KGHDR, CDR2 SFDVKD. V was pared by 7 bases and J by 5 bases, with 16 bases between. CDR3 length: 14 residues. The CDR3 DNA reads TGTGCCACCAGAGGTAGGGGTGGAAAAACTGAAGCTTTCTTT. Its translation: CATRGRGGKTEAFF.

The CDR3 loop is CASSQADSRGTSGGRRGETQYF. CDR3 nucleotide sequence: TGCGCCAGCAGCCAAGCTGATAGCCGGGGGACTAGCGGGGGCCGAAGGGGAGAGACCCAGTACTTC. This chain uses TRBV4-1 with TRBJ2-5; 14 bases are shared with TRBD2. The CDR3 extends over 22 amino acids. V trimming: 1 base; J trimming: 4 bases; junction bases outside the gene matches: 20. Germline V gene sequence: CDR1 MGHRA, CDR2 YSYEKL.

The chain couples TRBV13 to TRBJ2-1; D unclear. This CDR3 region has 17 residues. Trimming removed 4 bases at V and 4 bases at J, with 20 bases between. CDR1 is PRHDT and CDR2 is FYEKMQ in the germline V gene (reference sequence). The CDR3 region has the DNA TGTGCCAGCAGCTACAGCCTCCAATCTACCGAATACAATGAGCAGTTCTTC. This gives the protein CASSYSLQSTEYNEQFF.

In its sample, this clone was seen a few times. The gene calls are TRBV5-6 and TRBJ2-2; 8 bases fit TRBD1. In germline, CDR1 is SGHDT, CDR2 YYEEEE. The CDR3 contains 16 residues. V was clipped by 1 base and J by 3 bases; unmatched bases: 5. The CDR3 reads CASSLQGAVYTGELFF. The CDR3, as DNA: TGTGCCAGCAGCTTGCAGGGGGCGGTGTACACCGGGGAGCTGTTTTTT.

The chain has TRBV5-1 and TRBJ1-3; D gene ambiguous. Trimming removed 0 bases at V and 0 bases at J, with 7 bases between. The CDR3 is 15 amino acids. CDR1 is SGHRS and CDR2 is YFSETQ in the germline V gene. The CDR3 DNA reads as TGCGCCAGCAGCTTGGGGCAGATCTCTGGAAACACCATATATTTT. The encoded protein is CASSLGQISGNTIYF.

In this sample, this clone turned up a few times. This chain joins TRBV15 and TRBJ2-7; D is uncertain. This CDR3 spans 13 amino acids. Germline CDR1 and CDR2: LNHNV and YYDKDF (reference sequence). With 1 base removed from V and 0 bases from J, the gap between germline ends came to 4 bases. DNA of the CDR3: TGTGCCACCAGCAGAGCGGCCTCCTACGAGCAGTACTTC. Protein sequence: CATSRAASYEQYF. Full variable domain (rest looked up from reference TRBV15 and TRBJ2-7): DAMVIQNPRYQVTQFGKPVTLSCSQTLNHNVMYWYQQKSSQAPKLLFHYYDKDFNNEADTPDNFQSRRPNTSFCFLDIRSPGLGDTAMYLCATSRAASYEQYFGPGTRLTVT.

CDR3 coding DNA: TGCGCCAGCAGTCCCTTGGACTCCCTCCAGTACAATGAGCAGTTCTTC. Its protein product is CASSPLDSLQYNEQFF. The chain links TRBV4-1 to TRBJ2-1; TRBD2 is a possible D gene (5 bases). In germline, CDR1 is MGHRA, CDR2 YSYEKL. The CDR3 consists of 16 residues. V lost 6 bases to trimming and J lost 4 bases, with 19 bases between them.

The rearrangement uses TRBV5-4 and TRBJ2-5; tentative D call: TRBD2 (6 bases). Germline CDR1 SGHNT, CDR2 YYREEE (reference sequence). CDR3 length equals 14 residues. Trimming removed 0 bases at V and 4 bases at J, with 10 bases between. CDR3 bases: TGTGCCAGCAGCTTGGATGCGGGGAGAGAGACCCAGTACTTC. Translation: CASSLDAGRETQYF.

The chain links TRBV11-3 to TRBJ2-1; D remains unclear. Germline-derived CDR1 and CDR2 are SGHNT and YENEEA. The CDR3 consists of 16 residues. V was shortened by 0 bases and J by 6 bases, with 15 bases between the two germline ends. CDR3 in DNA: TGTGCCAGCAGCTTAGATTCGGGTTCCCCCACCAATGAGCAGTTCTTC. Encoded protein: CASSLDSGSPTNEQFF.

The V and J genes are TRBV6-6 and TRBJ2-1; 8 positions agree with TRBD2. The CDR3 covers 15 residues. J lost 2 bases, V lost 8 bases, and 8 bases had no gene match. The germline V gene has CDR1 MNHNY and CDR2 SVGAGI (reference sequence). The CDR3 spells CASRVGGAPYNEQFF. In DNA, the CDR3 is TGTGCCAGCCGTGTCGGGGGGGCCCCCTACAATGAGCAGTTCTTC.

This rearrangement joins TRBV6-5 to TRBJ2-7, with TRBD1 matching 9 bases. CDR3 length equals 14 residues. Trimming cost V 6 bases and J 5 bases; bases outside gene matches: 8. Germline-derived CDR1 and CDR2 are MNHEY and SVGAGI. CDR3 sequence: CASRRDRVRDEQYF. As DNA, the CDR3 is TGTGCCAGCAGGAGGGACAGGGTAAGAGACGAGCAGTACTTC.

The V and J genes are TRBV28 and TRBJ2-3, with 14 bases that match TRBD2. The CDR3 totals 18 residues. Trimming took 2 bases from V and 8 from J; bases not matched to a gene: 12. From germline, CDR1 is MDHEN and CDR2 SYDVKM. CDR3 nucleotides: TGTGCCAGCAGTTTACTATCGGGACTAGCGGGGGCAGGGGGTACGCAGTATTTT. Residues: CASSLLSGLAGAGGTQYF.

The J gene is TRBJ2-7, the V gene TRBV10-3; D is perhaps TRBD1 or TRBD2 (5 bases each). The germline V and J ends were trimmed by 3 bases and 0 bases, with 12 bases remaining between them. This CDR3 has 15 amino acids. Per the germline V gene, CDR1 is ENHRY and CDR2 is SYGVKD. The CDR3 here is CAISDGTKSSYEQYF. Written as DNA, the CDR3 is TGTGCCATCAGTGACGGGACGAAAAGCTCCTACGAGCAGTACTTC.

The V call is TRBV7-9, the J call TRBJ2-7, with a weak D call TRBD1 (5 bases). The CDR3 runs 14 residues. CDR1 SEHNR and CDR2 FQNEAQ come from the germline V gene (reference sequence). Trimming cost V 3 bases and J 2 bases, with 11 bases left between them. This CDR3 is CASSFNRIAYEQYF. CDR3 in DNA: TGTGCCAGCAGCTTTAACAGGATTGCCTACGAGCAGTACTTC.

The chain uses TRBV18 and TRBJ2-5; D remains ambiguous. The V end lost 3 bases, the J end lost 3 bases, and 8 bases lay between the germline ends. Germline V gene sequence: CDR1 KGHSH, CDR2 LQKENI. The CDR3 runs to 13 residues. The CDR3: CASSPGPEETQYF. DNA of the CDR3: TGTGCCAGCTCACCTGGACCCGAAGAGACCCAGTACTTC.

The rearrangement joins TRBV20-1 to TRBJ1-6; TRBD1 is a possible D gene (5 bases). The CDR3 runs to 11 residues. The germline V and J ends were trimmed by 6 bases and 9 bases, with 9 bases remaining between them. Looked up from germline, CDR1 is DFQATT and CDR2 is SNEGSKA (reference sequence). The CDR3 region is CSAQGFSPLHF. Written as DNA, the CDR3 is TGCAGTGCCCAGGGTTTTTCACCCCTCCACTTT.

The chain employs TRBV5-1 and TRBJ2-1, with TRBD2 matching 13 bases. CDR1 SGHRS and CDR2 YFSETQ come from the germline V gene. The V gene end was trimmed by 4 bases and the J gene end by 5 bases; junction bases not matched to a gene: 3. The CDR3 covers 15 residues. CDR3 in DNA: TGCGCCAGCAGCGGGGGACTAGCGGGGAACAATGAGCAGTTCTTC. Protein sequence: CASSGGLAGNNEQFF.

This clone appeared a few times. The chain employs TRBV15 and TRBJ1-1; TRBD1 matches at 8 bases. With 3 bases clipped from V and 5 bases from J, the junction kept 5 bases outside the gene matches. CDR3 length: 14 residues. Germline assignment: CDR1 LNHNV and CDR2 YYDKDF (reference sequence). The CDR3 is CATSRKTGGTEAFF. CDR3 sequence (DNA): TGTGCCACCAGCAGGAAAACAGGGGGGACTGAAGCTTTCTTT.

The chain combines TRBV6-1 with TRBJ1-5; tentative D call: TRBD1 (5 bases). V was shortened by 1 base and J by 1 base, with 11 bases between the two germline ends. Germline-derived CDR1 and CDR2 are MNHNS and SASEGT. This CDR3 is built from 16 residues. CDR3 loop: CASSEVWGGSNQPQHF. CDR3 DNA: TGTGCCAGCAGTGAAGTGTGGGGGGGAAGCAATCAGCCCCAGCATTTT.

The DNA for the CDR3 is TGTGCCGCCACCACGGGACAGCAGTACTTC. It specifies CAATTGQQYF. This chain uses TRBV6-6 with TRBJ2-4, with TRBD1 identical over 7 bases. Unmatched junction bases numbered 8, after V lost 11 bases and J lost 13 bases. This CDR3 contains 10 residues. Germline CDR1 is MNHNY and CDR2 is SVGAGI (reference sequence).

V is TRBV7-9 and J is TRBJ2-1, with D possibly TRBD2 on 6 matching bases. The CDR3 length is 15 residues. V lost 0 bases, J lost 8 bases, and 14 bases lay in between. CDR1 and CDR2 (germline): SEHNR, FQNEAQ (reference sequence). The CDR3 coding sequence is TGTGCCAGCAGCTTAGCGGAGGGACCATCAGATGAGCAGTTCTTC. The encoded protein is CASSLAEGPSDEQFF.

The chain carries TRBV4-3 and TRBJ1-5, with D unclear. V was clipped by 1 base and J by 6 bases, with 13 bases between them. This CDR3 comprises 15 residues. Germline lookup yields CDR1 LGHNA and CDR2 YSLEER. CDR3 nucleotides: TGCGCCAGCAGCCAAGTTCTAGGTTTTGGTCAGCCCCAGCATTTT. Protein product: CASSQVLGFGQPQHF.

The rearrangement links TRBV4-1 to TRBJ1-3; a weak D match, TRBD1 (5 bases). The CDR3 contains 16 residues. With 2 bases removed from V and 7 bases from J, the gap between germline ends came to 18 bases. From germline, CDR1 is MGHRA and CDR2 YSYEKL. CDR3 nucleotides: TGCGCCAGCAGCCAACGTAATAAGAGGGGTTGGAACACCATATATTTT. This sequence encodes CASSQRNKRGWNTIYF.